Listed below are T cell receptor beta chains from one sample, sequenced in a study of human T cells and chemical hapten exposure. TCRdb re-derived calls from the 5' RACE reads in MiXCR, one entry per CDR3 protein. The data hold some 150,000 distinct CDR3 sequences, with 3.5% to 5% observed a single time. The source of these receptors is a female donor in good health. Each CDR3 is given with its conserved first and last residue. A D gene is named only where the DNA matches it firmly. Clone size is shown for a subset of rows, as once, few, many or a class of expanded clone.

V	size	D	J	CDR3	DNA
TRBV10-3	many	TRBD2	TRBJ2-7	CASSGTSGPYEQYF	TGTGCCTCCTCCGGGACTAGCGGACCCTACGAGCAGTACTTC
TRBV12-5	many	NA	TRBJ1-1	CASGLAGATEAFF	TGTGCTAGTGGTTTGGCCGGGGCCACTGAAGCTTTCTTT
TRBV5-6	many	TRBD1	TRBJ2-7	CASSSTYRGYYEQYF	TGTGCCAGCAGCTCTACCTACAGGGGGTACTACGAGCAGTACTTC
TRBV5-1	many	NA	TRBJ2-3	CASSLMSDTQYF	TGCGCCAGCAGCTTGATGTCAGATACGCAGTATTTT
TRBV10-3	many	TRBD1	TRBJ2-1	CAISPDRGLRNEQFF	TGTGCCATCAGTCCGGACAGGGGGCTAAGGAATGAGCAGTTCTTC
TRBV9	many	NA	TRBJ1-2	CASSVVSGYGYTF	TGTGCCAGCAGCGTCGTAAGTGGCTATGGCTACACCTTC
TRBV7-3	NA	NA	TRBJ2-2	CASRGPGTGELFF	TGTGCCAGCAGGGGACCGGGCACCGGGGAGCTGTTTTTT
TRBV5-1	few	NA	TRBJ2-5	CASSLFLETQYF	TGCGCCAGCAGCTTGTTTCTGGAGACCCAGTACTTC
TRBV7-2	many	NA	TRBJ2-2	CASSLGWGALNTGELFF	TGTGCCAGCAGCTTAGGGTGGGGGGCGCTGAACACCGGGGAGCTGTTTTTT
TRBV10-3	few	NA	TRBJ1-3	CATSNVASSGNTIYF	TGTGCCACCTCCAACGTAGCCAGCTCTGGAAACACCATATATTTT
TRBV5-1	many	NA	TRBJ2-3	CASSLIGAASEQYF	TGCGCCAGCAGCTTGATAGGGGCCGCTTCAGAGCAGTATTTT
TRBV5-4	few	TRBD1	TRBJ2-1	CASSSSGTGVYEQFF	TGTGCCAGCAGCTCATCCGGGACAGGGGTCTATGAGCAGTTCTTC
TRBV6-1	few	NA	TRBJ2-7	CASSGTADSYEQYF	TGTGCCAGCAGTGGGACGGCAGATTCCTACGAGCAGTACTTC
TRBV18	many	NA	TRBJ1-1	CASSPPSGGMNTEAFF	TGTGCCAGCTCACCACCAAGCGGGGGCATGAACACTGAAGCTTTCTTT
TRBV30	many	TRBD1	TRBJ1-5	CAWRDRVDQPQHF	TGTGCCTGGAGGGACAGGGTGGATCAGCCCCAGCATTTT
TRBV7-2	many	NA	TRBJ2-3	CASSMWGVGATDTQYF	TGTGCCAGCAGCATGTGGGGTGTAGGAGCCACAGATACGCAGTATTTT
TRBV29-1	many	TRBD1	TRBJ2-1	CSVDRDRGEQFF	TGCAGCGTGGACCGGGACAGGGGTGAGCAGTTCTTC
TRBV3-1	NA	NA	TRBJ1-3	CASSQDPGPDGNTIYF	TGTGCCAGCAGCCAAGATCCGGGACCTGACGGAAACACCATATATTTT
TRBV5-1	few	TRBD1	TRBJ2-7	CASSGTGGRYEQYF	TGCGCCAGCAGCGGGACAGGTGGACGCTACGAGCAGTACTTC
TRBV29-1	many	TRBD1	TRBJ2-1	CSVGQPTGWEFF	TGCAGCGTGGGACAGCCTACAGGTTGGGAGTTCTTC
TRBV7-2	many	TRBD1	TRBJ1-2	CASSLDLTGGNGYTF	TGTGCCAGCAGCTTAGATCTAACAGGGGGAAACGGCTACACCTTC
TRBV29-1	many	TRBD1	TRBJ2-1	CSVPGQVYNEQFF	TGCAGCGTACCGGGACAGGTCTACAATGAGCAGTTCTTC
TRBV24-1	few	NA	TRBJ2-7	CATRSGLRQYEQYF	TGTGCCACCAGGTCAGGGCTACGTCAATACGAGCAGTACTTC
TRBV6-1	many	NA	TRBJ1-4	CASSEARGFREKLFF	TGTGCCAGCAGTGAAGCACGGGGTTTTCGAGAAAAACTGTTTTTT
TRBV5-4	many	TRBD2	TRBJ2-1	CASSRRTSGDEQFF	TGTGCCAGCAGCCGGAGGACTAGCGGTGATGAGCAGTTCTTC
TRBV3-1	many	NA	TRBJ2-3	CASSQTVTQYF	TGTGCCAGCAGCCAAACGGTTACGCAGTATTTT
TRBV12-3/TRBV12-4	many	TRBD2	TRBJ2-7	CASSLWRGAGGDSYEQYF	TGTGCCAGCAGTTTATGGCGGGGGGCCGGAGGGGATTCCTACGAGCAGTACTTC
TRBV5-6	many	TRBD2	TRBJ2-1	CASTPRGGLFNEQFF	TGTGCCAGCACCCCGCGGGGGGGTCTGTTCAATGAGCAGTTCTTC
TRBV6-2/TRBV6-3	few	NA	TRBJ2-7	CASSPRLYEQYF	TGTGCCAGCAGTCCTCGTCTGTACGAGCAGTACTTC
TRBV6-1	many	NA	TRBJ1-2	CASSEMIAGYYGYTF	TGTGCCAGCAGTGAAATGATCGCAGGGTACTATGGCTACACCTTC
TRBV27	many	TRBD1	TRBJ1-3	CASRSMTGTGNTIYF	TGTGCCAGCAGATCTATGACAGGGACTGGAAACACCATATATTTT
TRBV2	NA	TRBD1	TRBJ2-1	CASRRTGGIYNEQFF	TGTGCCAGCAGGCGGACAGGGGGCATCTACAATGAGCAGTTCTTC
TRBV30	many	NA	TRBJ1-2	CAWSVTRQGNGYTF	TGTGCCTGGAGTGTAACCCGCCAGGGTAATGGCTACACCTTC
TRBV5-4	many	NA	TRBJ1-1	CASSLPGLNTEAFF	TGTGCCAGCAGCCTACCGGGGCTTAACACTGAAGCTTTCTTT
TRBV12-3/TRBV12-4	many	NA	TRBJ1-1	CASTPGSVDTEAFF	TGTGCCAGCACCCCGGGGTCCGTCGACACTGAAGCTTTCTTT
TRBV4-3	many	NA	TRBJ2-2	CASNTGISTGELFF	TGCGCCAGTAATACAGGGATAAGCACCGGGGAGCTGTTTTTT
TRBV6-5	many	NA	TRBJ2-2	CASNRDGELFF	TGTGCCAGCAATCGGGACGGGGAGCTGTTTTTT
TRBV10-3	NA	TRBD2	TRBJ2-1	CAISESRGAWGNEQFF	TGTGCCATCAGTGAGTCGCGGGGGGCTTGGGGCAATGAGCAGTTCTTC
TRBV29-1	many	TRBD1	TRBJ1-2	CSASTGTADWEGYTF	TGCAGCGCCTCAACCGGGACAGCCGACTGGGAGGGCTACACCTTC
TRBV10-3	NA	TRBD1	TRBJ2-6	CAISGTGGPSSGANVLTF	TGTGCCATCAGTGGCACAGGGGGTCCCTCCTCTGGGGCCAACGTCCTGACTTTC
TRBV6-5	many	TRBD1	TRBJ2-3	CASSSGTGASTDTQYF	TGTGCCAGCAGTTCCGGGACAGGGGCAAGCACAGATACGCAGTATTTT
TRBV7-2	many	TRBD2	TRBJ2-3	CASSLGGRGRTDTQYF	TGTGCCAGCAGCTTGGGGGGGAGGGGTAGGACAGATACGCAGTATTTT
TRBV28	NA	NA	TRBJ2-7	CASSSTGQTTYEQYF	TGTGCCAGCAGTTCAACAGGACAAACCACCTACGAGCAGTACTTC
TRBV3-1	many	NA	TRBJ2-3	CASSLEYGAPPGTQYF	TGTGCCAGCAGCCTCGAGTACGGGGCGCCTCCGGGTACGCAGTATTTT
TRBV3-1	many	NA	TRBJ2-2	CASSQFSGVGTGELFF	TGTGCCAGCAGCCAATTTTCTGGGGTTGGTACCGGGGAGCTGTTTTTT
TRBV21-1	many	NA	TRBJ1-2	CASSSQESEVAHCGGRATGYTF	TGTGCCAGCAGCAGCCAAGAATCGGAGGTAGCGCACTGTGGGGGCAGGGCAACTGGCTACACCTTC
TRBV20-1	few	NA	TRBJ1-1	CSASRVTEAFF	TGCAGTGCTAGTAGGGTGACTGAAGCTTTCTTT
TRBV12-3/TRBV12-4	NA	NA	TRBJ1-5	CASSLAWVGNQPQHF	TGTGCCAGCAGTTTAGCGTGGGTTGGCAATCAGCCCCAGCATTTT
TRBV28	many	NA	TRBJ2-4	CASSFREGGLAKNIQYF	TGTGCCAGCAGTTTTAGAGAGGGCGGGTTAGCCAAAAACATTCAGTACTTC
TRBV7-9	many	NA	TRBJ2-7	CASSLGTRSSYEQYF	TGTGCCAGCAGCTTAGGAACCAGGAGTTCCTACGAGCAGTACTTC